The TCR beta chain under discussion was sequenced for a study of blood T cells in healthy people across ages. The study, taken as a whole, reports: Lack of knowledge of donor CMV status possibly confounded expanded clonotype changes.

Concerning this clonotype: Its antigen is unknown.

Combining a sample-barcoded 5' primer with a J-beta primer mix, a second PCR ran for 7 to 11 cycles. TCRdb reprocessed the 5' RACE reads with MiXCR, giving one entry per CDR3 protein. The repertoire holds approximately 800,000 distinct CDR3 sequences, with 62% as singletons. The origin of this receptor is a man aged 25-45 years in good health. The sequencing input was blood.

This chain's CDR3 is CASSWEAQGSQNIQYF. In DNA form, the CDR3 reads TGCGCCAGCAGCTGGGAAGCCCAGGGGTCTCAAAACATTCAGTACTTC. This chain connects TRBV5-1 to TRBJ2-4, with D perhaps matching TRBD1 (6 bases). The V end lost 3 bases, the J end lost 5 bases, and 18 bases lay between the germline ends. The CDR3 is made up of 16 amino acids. Germline CDR1 is SGHRS and CDR2 is YFSETQ.